Sequencing of this T cell receptor beta chain was carried out in a study of OX40 agonist ivuxolimab in advanced cancers. Broadly, across the study: Ivuxolimab was an agonistic, fully human IgG2 monoclonal antibody directed against OX40 (CD134), a costimulatory receptor. Intravenous ivuxolimab was administered to patients every 2 weeks at six dose levels: 0.01, 0.1, 0.3, 1.5, 3 and 10 mg/kg. Of the approximately 50 dose-escalation patients, hepatocellular carcinoma was present in roughly 19, melanoma in around 15, renal cell carcinoma in 9 and head and neck cancer in 9. In the dose-escalation cohort, approximately 83% of patients were male, and the mean age was around 65 years with a range of about 20 to 90. Patients were allowed to have had prior anti-PD-1, anti-PD-L1 or anti-CTLA-4 therapy, and approximately 40% of the dose-escalation patients had been treated with checkpoint inhibitors. Partial responses occurred in three dose-escalation patients: two with cutaneous melanoma and one with hepatocellular carcinoma. The point of sequencing TCRbeta in the periphery was to test whether ivuxolimab changed TCR sequence diversity and drove clonal T-cell expansion. The paper describes the monotherapy dose-escalation part (N ≈ 51 patients) of the phase I trial of ivuxolimab.

The germline V gene encodes CDR1 MNHEY and CDR2 SVGAGI. A distance of 12 bases separates the germline ends of V and J, which lose 9 bases and 4 bases respectively. The CDR3 starts with the cysteine, ends with the phenylalanine, and has 13 residues. The retained sequence is limited to the CDR3, 39 bases, with the frame set at the first base. Patients with autoimmune disease history or receiving systemic immunosuppression were excluded from the trial. In every dose cohort, peripheral blood was drawn for TCR sequencing at baseline, cycle 4 day 1, and cycle 7 day 1. Samples came from an open-label, multicenter, first-in-human phase I dose-escalation trial of ivuxolimab. Adults with locally advanced or metastatic melanoma, renal cell carcinoma, hepatocellular carcinoma or head and neck squamous cell carcinoma were enrolled in the trial. Before TCR sequencing, CD4+ and CD8+ T cells were separately sorted from peripheral blood.

Points the paper makes about the study in general: The antigen specificity of the clonally expanded peripheral T cells was not determined. Clonal expansion of both CD4+ and CD8+ blood T cells was observed from baseline to week 6 at doses 0.1 to 3.0 mg/kg. On average, CD8+ T cells showed more expanded clones than CD4+ T cells after ivuxolimab. Low levels of normalized T-cell clonal expansion were also seen in some nonresponding patients. In the 0.1-3.0 mg/kg groups, partial responders had among the lowest normalized peripheral clonal expansion, particularly in CD8+ T cells.

This clone was recorded once. It has no known antigen specificity. There are no base qualities to consult, and no much larger clone falls within one base. For sequencing of the TCRbeta CDR3 region, genomic DNA was extracted from the sorted cells. TCRbeta CDR3 regions were sequenced using the immunoSEQ Assay. Here the immuneACCESS table is served through TCRdb, limited to in-frame sequences with V and J called. Missing clones are a known gap in these copies; in checked studies unresolved V genes cover under half, and the rest lacks a known reason. The sample table records some 22,000 clones; around 87% of these occur just once. About 17% of the sample is taken by the ten largest.

This TCR came from an adult with an advanced solid tumor such as melanoma, head and neck, liver or kidney cancer. Specimen: CD4+ or CD8+ T cells sorted from blood, collected in a trial of the OX40 agonist ivuxolimab. The receptor chain draws on TRBV6-5 and TRBJ1-4; the D gene cannot be named for sure. The DNA sequence is given as TGTGCCAGTAAGAACAGCCTTAATGAAAAACTGTTTTTT. Translated, this is CASKNSLNEKLFF.